This is a list of T cell receptor beta chains from one sample in a study of beta chain features in type 1 diabetes. The assay was immunoSEQ multiplex PCR, and TCRdb's table has in-frame clones only and misses some. The table lists more than 300,000 clones, 10% to 15% of them singletons, with less than 0.02% in the top ten. What was sequenced was naive CD4+ T cells from blood. These receptors came from a man younger than 30 in good health. Each CDR3 is given with its conserved first and last residue. The D gene is left open where the match is weak. Expanded clones get a size class; other rows say once, few or many, or leave the size out.

abundance	j_gene	d_gene	v_gene	CDR3nt	CDR3aa
.	TRBJ2-3	.	TRBV4-1	TGCGCCAGCAGCCAAATACTATTACAAGATACGCAGTATTTT	CASSQILLQDTQYF
.	TRBJ1-2	.	TRBV4-2	TGTGCCAGCAGCCAAGCAGGGACTGAAACTAACTATGGCTACACCTTC	CASSQAGTETNYGYTF
few	TRBJ1-6	TRBD1	TRBV30	TGTGCCCGACAGGGCTTGAATAATTCACCCCTCCACTTT	CARQGLNNSPLHF
few	TRBJ2-1	TRBD2	TRBV7-2	TGTGCCAGCAGCTGGACTAGCGGGGTTGTGTTCTTC	CASSWTSGVVFF
few	TRBJ1-3	.	TRBV29-1	TGCAGCGTTGAACAGAACTCTGGAAACACCATATATTTT	CSVEQNSGNTIYF
few	TRBJ2-7	TRBD1	TRBV5-8	TGTGCCAGCAGGCTCCGGGACAGTCGCTCCTACGAGCAGTACTTC	CASRLRDSRSYEQYF
.	TRBJ1-6	.	TRBV7-2	TGTGCCAGCAGTCCCCAAGGGGCCTATAATTCACCCCTCCACTTT	CASSPQGAYNSPLHF
many	TRBJ2-5	.	TRBV23-1	TGCGCCAGCAGACCGTGCCTGGACAACCCTGGTGTGTTGATACAGACCCAGTACTTC	CASRPCLDNPGVLIQTQYF
.	TRBJ2-5	.	TRBV6-5	TGTGCCAGCAGAATATCCGAGACCCAGTACTTC	CASRISETQYF
few	TRBJ2-3	.	TRBV28	TGTGCCAGCAGTTTCGGGGTTCGGGCAGATACGCAGTATTTT	CASSFGVRADTQYF
few	TRBJ2-1	.	TRBV28	TGTGCCAGCAGTTTGGACAGCTCCTACAATGAGCAGTTCTTC	CASSLDSSYNEQFF
.	TRBJ2-6	.	TRBV28	TGTGCCAGCAGTTTAATCGACTTTCGAACCTCTGGGGCCAACGTCCTGACTTTC	CASSLIDFRTSGANVLTF
.	TRBJ2-7	.	TRBV19	TGTGCCAGTAGTAGGGGACCTAGCGTTTACGAGCAGTACTTC	CASSRGPSVYEQYF
.	TRBJ2-1	.	TRBV9	TGTGCCAGCAGCATTCTACCCACGGCGGACAATGAGCAGTTCTTC	CASSILPTADNEQFF
.	TRBJ2-7	TRBD2	TRBV28	TGTGCCAGCAGTTTCAGACTAGCGGGAGGACGGTCCTACGAGCAGTACTTC	CASSFRLAGGRSYEQYF
few	TRBJ2-1	TRBD2	TRBV30	TGTGCCTGGAGTCTAATAGCGGGGCCCGCGTACAATGAGCAGTTCTTC	CAWSLIAGPAYNEQFF
few	TRBJ2-2	TRBD1	TRBV7-9	TGTGCCAGCAGCTCCCGACAGGGCAGGAGCACCGGGGAGCTGTTTTTT	CASSSRQGRSTGELFF
few	TRBJ2-3	.	TRBV7-3	TGTGCCAGCAGCTTAAGACAGAGCACAGATACGCAGTATTTT	CASSLRQSTDTQYF
.	TRBJ2-5	.	TRBV7-2	TGTGCCAGCAGCTCGGGACAAAGAAAAGAGACCCAGTACTTC	CASSSGQRKETQYF
.	TRBJ2-7	TRBD2	TRBV28	TGTGCCAGCCGAGCGGGGCACTACGAGCAGTACTTC	CASRAGHYEQYF
.	TRBJ2-5	.	TRBV6-5	TGTGCCAGCAGTTATGGACACCCCAGAGAGACCCAGTACTTC	CASSYGHPRETQYF
.	TRBJ2-7	.	TRBV28	TGTGCCAGCAGTCCCCCGCCCCGGTCTTGGGGCACCGCCGAGCAGTACTTC	CASSPPPRSWGTAEQYF
.	TRBJ2-7	TRBD2	TRBV5-6	TGTGCCAGCAGGGCGCACCCAGGGACTAGCGGGAGTCTGCACGAGCAGTACTTC	CASRAHPGTSGSLHEQYF
.	TRBJ2-7	.	TRBV5-1	TGCGCCAGCAGCTTCAACGGAGCCTACGAGCAGTACTTC	CASSFNGAYEQYF
once	TRBJ1-2	TRBD1	TRBV7-2	TGTGCCAGCAGCTTAGTGGAGGCAGGGGGGGGCTACACCTTC	CASSLVEAGGGYTF
few	TRBJ1-2	.	TRBV4-2	TGTGCCAGCAGCCAAGGTCACCTCGAGGCTAACTATGGCTACACCTTC	CASSQGHLEANYGYTF
.	TRBJ2-7	TRBD2	TRBV7-8	TGTGCCAGCAGCTTCGGTCGGGAGGGCCGGGAGCAGTACTTC	CASSFGREGREQYF
few	TRBJ2-1	TRBD2	TRBV28	TGTGCCAGCACCATGAGGACTAGCGGGAGGAATGAGCAGTTCTTC	CASTMRTSGRNEQFF
few	TRBJ2-1	.	TRBV7-3	TGTGCCAGCAGCTTAACGTTTCGCGGAGGGGGGGGTGAGCAGTTCTTC	CASSLTFRGGGGEQFF
.	TRBJ2-2	TRBD1	TRBV5-1	TGCGCCAGCAGCTCGGACAGGGCGAACACCGGGGAGCTGTTTTTT	CASSSDRANTGELFF
.	TRBJ1-1	.	TRBV6-1	TGTGCCAGCAGTGAACAGGGCAGCACTGAAGCTTTCTTT	CASSEQGSTEAFF
.	TRBJ2-3	TRBD2	TRBV4-2	TGTGCCAGCAGCCAGTTAGCGGGGGGCGCAGGAGATACGCAGTATTTT	CASSQLAGGAGDTQYF
.	TRBJ1-5	.	TRBV6-6	TGTGCCAGCAGTTACCACCCCAGGGATCAGCCCCAGCATTTT	CASSYHPRDQPQHF
few	TRBJ1-1	.	TRBV7-2	TGTGCCAGCAGCCGGGACAAGAACACTGAAGCTTTCTTT	CASSRDKNTEAFF
few	TRBJ2-5	TRBD2	TRBV2	TGTGCCAGCAGGCATAGACTAGCGGGGGGTCCGGGGACCCAGTACTTC	CASRHRLAGGPGTQYF
.	TRBJ1-5	.	TRBV30	TGTGCCTGGAGTCCAGGGGACCGCGGGCCCCAGCATTTT	CAWSPGDRGPQHF
.	TRBJ1-5	TRBD1	TRBV27	TGTGCCAGCAGTCCACTGAGACAGGGATTGAATAGCAATCAGCCCCAGCATTTT	CASSPLRQGLNSNQPQHF